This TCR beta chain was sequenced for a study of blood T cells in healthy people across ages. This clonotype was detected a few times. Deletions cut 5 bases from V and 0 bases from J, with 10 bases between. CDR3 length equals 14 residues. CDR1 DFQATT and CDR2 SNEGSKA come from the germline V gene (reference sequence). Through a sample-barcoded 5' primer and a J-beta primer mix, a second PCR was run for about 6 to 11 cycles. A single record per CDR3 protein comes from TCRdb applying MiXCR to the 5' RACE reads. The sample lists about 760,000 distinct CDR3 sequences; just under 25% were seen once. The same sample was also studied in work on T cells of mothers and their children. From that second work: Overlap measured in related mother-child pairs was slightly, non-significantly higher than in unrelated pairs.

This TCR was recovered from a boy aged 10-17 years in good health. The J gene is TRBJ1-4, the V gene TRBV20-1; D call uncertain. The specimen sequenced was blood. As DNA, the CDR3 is TGCAGTGCTGGGATTGGAGCAACTAATGAAAAACTGTTTTTT. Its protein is CSAGIGATNEKLFF.